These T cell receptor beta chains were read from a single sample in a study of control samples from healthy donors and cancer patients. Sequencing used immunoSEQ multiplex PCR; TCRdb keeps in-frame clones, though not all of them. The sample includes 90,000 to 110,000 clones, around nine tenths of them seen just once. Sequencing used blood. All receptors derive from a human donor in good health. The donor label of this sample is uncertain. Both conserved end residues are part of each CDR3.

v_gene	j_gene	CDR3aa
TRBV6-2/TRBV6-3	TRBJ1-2	CASSLTGTVNYYGYTF
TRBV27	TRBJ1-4	CASQPPRPGGSEKLFF
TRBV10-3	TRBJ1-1	CASMTGDRVDTEAFF
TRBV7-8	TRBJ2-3	CASSLGGGASSDTQYF
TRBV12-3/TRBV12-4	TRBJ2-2	CASSFRNTGELFF
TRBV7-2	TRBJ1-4	CASSLRGGSLATNEKLFF
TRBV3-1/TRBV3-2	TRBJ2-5	CASSQLSRGLETQYF
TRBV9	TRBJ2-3	CASSVGGTGLADTQYF
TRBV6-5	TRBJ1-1	CASSSGTLNTEAFF
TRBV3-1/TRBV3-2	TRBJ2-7	CASSFTGTGAYEQYF
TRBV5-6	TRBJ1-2	CASSLTSTAYYGYTF
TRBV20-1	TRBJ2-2	CSASMRPTGELFF
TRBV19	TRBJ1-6	CASSRDRVSRNSPLHF
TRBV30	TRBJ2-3	CAWTMEGAQRNTQYF
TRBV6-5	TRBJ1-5	CASRDRGRDQPQHF
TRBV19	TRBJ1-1	CASVAGENTEAFF
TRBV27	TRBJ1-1	CASSLSWGGPTEAFF
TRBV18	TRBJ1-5	CASSPEGAGQPQHF
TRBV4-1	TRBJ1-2	CASSQERGAHLYGYTF
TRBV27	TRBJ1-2	CASSPGKGLEGYGYTF
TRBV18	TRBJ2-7	CASSPYNPGQGGEQYF
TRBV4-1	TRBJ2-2	CASSQDRGRVMVSTGELFF
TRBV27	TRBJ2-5	CASSLSIGQETQYF
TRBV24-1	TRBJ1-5	CATSESHIQPQHF
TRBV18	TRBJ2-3	CASLAGSTDTQYF
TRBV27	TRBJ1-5	CASSSRQGGYQPQHF
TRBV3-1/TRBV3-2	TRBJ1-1	CASSHGGSGTEAFF
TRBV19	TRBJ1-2	CASSRQNVYGYTF
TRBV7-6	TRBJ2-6	CASSFKLAGANVLTF
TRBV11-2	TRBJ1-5	CASSLGSWSNQPQHF
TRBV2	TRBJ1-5	CASSERKRDQPQHF
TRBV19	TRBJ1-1	CASTSGTEAFF
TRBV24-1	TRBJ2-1	CATSVIGVAEQFF
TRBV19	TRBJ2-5	CASRLTGAKETQYF
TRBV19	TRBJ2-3	CASRTRGGDTQYF
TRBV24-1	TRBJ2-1	CATSDFGQGQFF
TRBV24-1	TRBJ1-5	CATSLRGGQPQHF
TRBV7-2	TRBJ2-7	CASSLEVGLGYEQYF
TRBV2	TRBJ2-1	CASSLEGYNEQFF
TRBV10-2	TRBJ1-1	CASRSGTVLNTEAFF
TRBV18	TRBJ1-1	CASSPLRGDTEAFF
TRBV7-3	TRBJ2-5	CASSSGQGTTQETQYF
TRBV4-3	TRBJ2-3	CASSQGYRWEADTQYF